Reported below is one T cell receptor beta chain. The method was immunoSEQ multiplex PCR; TCRdb's version includes in-frame clones alone and lacks a portion of them. In the table there are fewer than 600,000 clones, roughly 89% of which are singletons. The data stem from a study of blood T cell repertoires in COVID-19. This sequence originates from a young man with COVID-19, enrolled during active disease. Specimen: peripheral blood.

This CDR3 is CASSNTGGASPLHF. The DNA of the CDR3 is TGTGCCAGCAGCAACACAGGGGGCGCCTCACCCCTCCACTTT. The V and J genes are TRBV5-4 and TRBJ1-6; 9 bases map to TRBD1. V lost 4 bases to trimming and J lost 10 bases; unmatched junction nucleotides: 6. CDR1 and CDR2 from the germline V gene are SGHNT and YYREEE (reference sequence). The CDR3 is 14 residues long.